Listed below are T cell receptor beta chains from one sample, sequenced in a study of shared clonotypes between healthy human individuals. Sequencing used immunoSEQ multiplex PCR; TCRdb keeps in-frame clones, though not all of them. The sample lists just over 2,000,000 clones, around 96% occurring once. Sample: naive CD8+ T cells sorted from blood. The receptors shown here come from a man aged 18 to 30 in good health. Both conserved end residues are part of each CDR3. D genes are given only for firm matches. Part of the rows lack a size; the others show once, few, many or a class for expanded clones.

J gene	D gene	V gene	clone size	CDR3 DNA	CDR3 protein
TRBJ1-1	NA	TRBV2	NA	TGTGCCAGCAGTGGAGGGTTGAACACTGAAGCTTTCTTT	CASSGGLNTEAFF
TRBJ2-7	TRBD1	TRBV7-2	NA	TGTGCCAGCAGCTTATCAGGGGGAGTCTACGAGCAGTACTTC	CASSLSGGVYEQYF
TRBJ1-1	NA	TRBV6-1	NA	TGTGCCAGCAGTGACGGCAGGTACATGAACACTGAAGCTTTCTTT	CASSDGRYMNTEAFF
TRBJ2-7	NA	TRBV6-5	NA	TGTGCCAGCAGTTACTCCAGGACTTCGGGGGCCTACGAGCAGTACTTC	CASSYSRTSGAYEQYF
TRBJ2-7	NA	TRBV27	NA	TGTGCCAGCAGCCCCGACAGGGAGGTCGCCTACGAGCAGTACTTC	CASSPDREVAYEQYF
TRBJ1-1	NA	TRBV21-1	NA	TGTGCCAGCAGCCTTACCGGGACAGAGAACACTGAAGCTTTCTTT	CASSLTGTENTEAFF
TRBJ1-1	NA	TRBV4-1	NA	TGCGCCAGCAGCCAAGTAAAGAGTGGCGCTGAAGCTTTCTTT	CASSQVKSGAEAFF
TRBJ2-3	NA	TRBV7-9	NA	TGTGCCAGCAGCTTAGCGGGGGGGCCATCAGATACGCAGTATTTT	CASSLAGGPSDTQYF
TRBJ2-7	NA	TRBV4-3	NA	TGCGCCAGCAGCCAAGATTCAGAATCCTACGAGCAGTACTTC	CASSQDSESYEQYF
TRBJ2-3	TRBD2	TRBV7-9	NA	TGTGCCGCGGGGGGACTAGCGGGATCATTTGATACGCAGTATTTT	CAAGGLAGSFDTQYF
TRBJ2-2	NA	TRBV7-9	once	TGTGCCAGCAGCTCATCTATGAACACCGGGGAGCTGTTTTTT	CASSSSMNTGELFF
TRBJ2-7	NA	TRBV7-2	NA	TGTGCCAGCAGCGCGGACACCTTTAACTTCGAGCAGTACTTC	CASSADTFNFEQYF
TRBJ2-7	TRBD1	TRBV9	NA	TGTGCCAGCAGCGGGGACAGGAGCTCCTACGAGCAGTACTTC	CASSGDRSSYEQYF
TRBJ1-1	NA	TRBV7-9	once	TGTGCCAGCAGCCCCAGTGGAGGGTGGGCTGAAGCTTTCTTT	CASSPSGGWAEAFF
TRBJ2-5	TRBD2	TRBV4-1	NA	TGCGCCAGCAGCCAAGTGATTGGGGCGGGAGGGCCCCAAGAGACCCAGTACTTC	CASSQVIGAGGPQETQYF
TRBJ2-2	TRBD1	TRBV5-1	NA	TGCGCCAGCAGCTTCGGGACAGTGCTTCCCGGGGAGCTGTTTTTT	CASSFGTVLPGELFF
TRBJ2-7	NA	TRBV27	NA	TGTGCCAGCAGGACCCAGGGGGGCTCCTACGAGCAGTACTTC	CASRTQGGSYEQYF
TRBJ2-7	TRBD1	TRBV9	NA	TGTGCCAGCAGCGCGGACAGGGACACTAGGTACTACGAGCAGTACTTC	CASSADRDTRYYEQYF
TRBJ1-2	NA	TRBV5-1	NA	TGCGCCAGCAGCTCCAATCGTGGTGACACCAACTATGGCTACACCTTC	CASSSNRGDTNYGYTF
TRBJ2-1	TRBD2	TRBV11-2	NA	TGTGCCAGCAGCTATTCTAGCGGGAGTAGCTCCTACAATGAGCAGTTCTTC	CASSYSSGSSSYNEQFF
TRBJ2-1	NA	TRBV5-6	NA	TGTGCCAGCAGCAGAGGACAGTACAATGAGCAGTTCTTC	CASSRGQYNEQFF
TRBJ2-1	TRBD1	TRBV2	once	TGTGCCAGCAGCTTCACAGGGGAGAATGAGCAGTTCTTC	CASSFTGENEQFF
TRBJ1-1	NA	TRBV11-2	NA	TGTGCCAGCAGCTTAACAGGAGGCACTGAAGCTTTCTTT	CASSLTGGTEAFF
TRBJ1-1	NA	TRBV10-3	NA	TGTGCCATCAGTGAGTCAGGGTCAGTGAACACTGAAGCTTTCTTT	CAISESGSVNTEAFF
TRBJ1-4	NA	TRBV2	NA	TGTGCCAGCAGTGACCGGGGAAACGACGAAAAACTGTTTTTT	CASSDRGNDEKLFF
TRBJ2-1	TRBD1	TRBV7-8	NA	TGTGCCAGCAGCTTATTTGAGGGGGCTAGCTCCTACAATGAGCAGTTCTTC	CASSLFEGASSYNEQFF
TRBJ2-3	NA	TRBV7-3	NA	TGTGCCAGCAGCTTCGGGACATTACGCACAGATACGCAGTATTTT	CASSFGTLRTDTQYF
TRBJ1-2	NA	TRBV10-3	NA	TGTGCCATCAGTGAGCCGGGGAGTGGCTACACCTTC	CAISEPGSGYTF
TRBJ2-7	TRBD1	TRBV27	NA	TGTGCCAGCAGTTTACTGGGGACAGGGGGCGACTACGAGCAGTACTTC	CASSLLGTGGDYEQYF
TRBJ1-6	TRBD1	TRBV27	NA	TGTGCCAGCAGTTTGGGGACAGGGGGATCACCCCTCCACTTT	CASSLGTGGSPLHF
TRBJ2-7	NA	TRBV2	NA	TGTGCCAGCAGTGATGAGGGTTACGAGCAGTACTTC	CASSDEGYEQYF
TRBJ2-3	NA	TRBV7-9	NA	TGTGCCAGCAGCTTGGTGGGGGCCGAAGATACGCAGTATTTT	CASSLVGAEDTQYF
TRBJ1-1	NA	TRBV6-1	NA	TGTGCCAGCAGTGAATGGTATTTAGGGCCTGAAGCTTTCTTT	CASSEWYLGPEAFF
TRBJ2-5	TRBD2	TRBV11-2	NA	TGTGCCAGCAGCTTTCCCACTAGCGGAGGGGGTGAGACCCAGTACTTC	CASSFPTSGGGETQYF
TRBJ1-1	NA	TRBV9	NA	TGTGCCAGCAGCGGCCTTAGAGACACTGAAGCTTTCTTT	CASSGLRDTEAFF
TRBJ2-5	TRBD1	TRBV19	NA	TGTGCCGGAAGTTTCCGGGACAGGTACCAAGAGACCCAGTACTTC	CAGSFRDRYQETQYF
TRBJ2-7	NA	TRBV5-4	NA	TGTGCCAGCAGCCCTGGGACCGAGACCTACGAGCAGTACTTC	CASSPGTETYEQYF
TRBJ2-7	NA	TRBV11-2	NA	TGTGCCAGCAGCTTATTGAGTCAGGACTACGAGCAGTACTTC	CASSLLSQDYEQYF
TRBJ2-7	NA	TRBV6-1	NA	TGTGCCAGCAGTGACAGGAGCTCCTACGAGCAGTACTTC	CASSDRSSYEQYF
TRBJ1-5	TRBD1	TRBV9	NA	TGTGCCAGCAGCGTAGAACCAGGGGGCTTACAGCCCCAGCATTTT	CASSVEPGGLQPQHF
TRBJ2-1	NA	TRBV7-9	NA	TGTGCCAGCAGGCTGGGACTGGACTTCTACAATGAGCAGTTCTTC	CASRLGLDFYNEQFF
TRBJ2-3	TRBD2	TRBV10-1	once	TGCGCCAGCGCACTAGCGGGTAGCACAGATACGCAGTATTTT	CASALAGSTDTQYF
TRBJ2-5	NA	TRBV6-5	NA	TGTGCCAGCAGTTACGTCAACCAAGAGACCCAGTACTTC	CASSYVNQETQYF
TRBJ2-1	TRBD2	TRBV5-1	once	TGCGCCAGCAGCTTAACTAGCGGCCTCCCAAGCGATGAGCAGTTCTTC	CASSLTSGLPSDEQFF
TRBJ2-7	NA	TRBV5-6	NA	TGTGCCAGCAGCTGGGGGGCGACCTACGAGCAGTACTTC	CASSWGATYEQYF
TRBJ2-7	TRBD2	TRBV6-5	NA	TGTGCCAGCAGAATTGATAGCGGGAGCTACGAGCAGTACTTC	CASRIDSGSYEQYF
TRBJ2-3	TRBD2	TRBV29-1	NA	TGCAGCGTATGGACTAGCGGGAGCACAGATACGCAGTATTTT	CSVWTSGSTDTQYF
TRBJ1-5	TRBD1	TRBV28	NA	TGTGCCAGCAGTTTCAGGGGGTACGGGGGCAATCAGCCCCAGCATTTT	CASSFRGYGGNQPQHF
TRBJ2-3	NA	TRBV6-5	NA	TGTGCCAGCAGTTACTTGCGGGATGGTTCGGATACGCAGTATTTT	CASSYLRDGSDTQYF
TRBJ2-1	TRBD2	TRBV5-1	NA	TGCGCCAGCAGCCCCGGACTAGAGGCTGAGCAGTTCTTC	CASSPGLEAEQFF
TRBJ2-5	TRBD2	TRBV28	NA	TGTGCCAGCAGTATCGGACTAGCGGGGAATTTAGAAGAGACCCAGTACTTC	CASSIGLAGNLEETQYF
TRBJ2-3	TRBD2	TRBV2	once	TGTGCCAGCACTTGGCTAGCGGGAGTCACAGATACGCAGTATTTT	CASTWLAGVTDTQYF
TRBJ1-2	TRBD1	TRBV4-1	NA	TGCGCCAGCAGCCACCCCACGGACAGGGGGGGAGGCTGCACCTTC	CASSHPTDRGGGCTF
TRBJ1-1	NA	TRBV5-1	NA	TGCGCCAGCAGCTTGACCGACAGCTACACTGAAGCTTTCTTT	CASSLTDSYTEAFF
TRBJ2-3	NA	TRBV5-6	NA	TGTGCCAGCAGCGCACTAATCACAGATACGCAGTATTTT	CASSALITDTQYF
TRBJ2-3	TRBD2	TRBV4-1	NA	TGCGCCAGCAGCCAAGCCGGAGCGGGAGGCGCCACAGATACGCAGTATTTT	CASSQAGAGGATDTQYF
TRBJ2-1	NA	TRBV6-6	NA	TGTGCCAGCAGTTACCTAGCTGACAATGAGCAGTTCTTC	CASSYLADNEQFF
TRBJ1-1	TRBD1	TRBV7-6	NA	TGTGCCAGCAGCTCCCCACAGGGGGCGGAAACTGAAGCTTTCTTT	CASSSPQGAETEAFF
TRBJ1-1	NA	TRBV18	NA	TGTGCCAGCTCACTGTCGGGAACCGAAGCTTTCTTT	CASSLSGTEAFF